The text below deals with one T cell receptor beta chain. Its target is not known. With baseline, cycle 4 day 1, and cycle 7 day 1 as timepoints, blood was sampled. The sample originates from a study of OX40 agonist ivuxolimab in advanced cancers. Study conclusions and caveats: Near-lowest levels of clonal expansion characterized partial responders at 0.1-3.0 mg/kg. At 0.1 to 3.0 mg/kg and by week 6, CD4+ and CD8+ T cells in the blood had expanded clonally. Nonresponders included some who also had low normalized T-cell clonal expansion.

Repertoires were generated with immunoSEQ multiplex PCR, while TCRdb's copy carries only in-frame clones and drops some. This table holds fewer than 200,000 clones, 94% found once. Germline CDR1 and CDR2: SGHRS and YFSETQ. V lost 1 base, J lost 1 base, and 2 bases stayed unmatched. The CDR3 has 14 amino acids. This TCR was recovered from an adult with an advanced solid tumor such as melanoma, head and neck, liver or kidney cancer. This chain connects TRBV5-1 to TRBJ2-7; TRBD2 aligns across 7 bases. Sequences were derived from CD4+ or CD8+ T cells sorted from blood, sampled in a trial of the OX40 agonist ivuxolimab. DNA for the CDR3: TGCGCCAGCAGCTTGATCGGGGGGTCCTACGAGCAGTACTTC. As protein: CASSLIGGSYEQYF.